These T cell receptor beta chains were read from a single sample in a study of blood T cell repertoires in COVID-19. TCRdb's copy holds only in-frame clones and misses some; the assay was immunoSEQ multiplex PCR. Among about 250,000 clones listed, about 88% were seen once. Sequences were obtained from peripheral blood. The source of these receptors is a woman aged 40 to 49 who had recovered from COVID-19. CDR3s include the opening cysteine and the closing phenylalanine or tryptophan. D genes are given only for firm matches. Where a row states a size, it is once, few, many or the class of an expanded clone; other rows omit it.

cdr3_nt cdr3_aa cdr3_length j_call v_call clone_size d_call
TGTGCCAGCAGCTTTTCAAGCGGGGGGCCATACAATGAGCAGTTCTTC CASSFSSGGPYNEQFF 16 TRBJ2-1 TRBV7-2 NA TRBD2
TGTGCCAGCAGCCAAGATCTAAGTTTCTATGGCTACACCTTC CASSQDLSFYGYTF 14 TRBJ1-2 TRBV4-2 NA NA
TGCGCCAGCAGCCAGGCGGGACTATACTATGGCTACACCTTC CASSQAGLYYGYTF 14 TRBJ1-2 TRBV4-3 NA NA
TGTGCCAGCAGCCTTACCGTAGTGGGCAATTCACCCCTCCACTTT CASSLTVVGNSPLHF 15 TRBJ1-6 TRBV27 NA NA
TGCGCCAGCAGTCGGGCTAGCTTCTACGAGCAGTACTTC CASSRASFYEQYF 13 TRBJ2-7 TRBV5-1 NA NA
TGTGCCAGCAGCACCGGGACAGGGGGTTCGCCCCTCCACTTT CASSTGTGGSPLHF 14 TRBJ1-6 TRBV13 once TRBD1
TGTGCCAGCAGCCGATACACCGGGACAGGGGGAGACGAGCAGTACTTC CASSRYTGTGGDEQYF 16 TRBJ2-7 TRBV5-6 NA TRBD1
TGTGCCAGCAGCGGGGACAGGGGGATAACTAATGAAAAACTGTTTTTT CASSGDRGITNEKLFF 16 TRBJ1-4 TRBV3-1/TRBV3-2 NA TRBD1
TGTGCCAGCAGCTTAGTGGTTAGCGGGAACGAGCAGTACTTC CASSLVVSGNEQYF 14 TRBJ2-7 TRBV7-2 NA TRBD2
TGTGCCAGCAGCCAAATAGGGACAGGGGACTATGGCTACACCTTC CASSQIGTGDYGYTF 15 TRBJ1-2 TRBV7-9 few TRBD1
TGTGCCAGTAGTACCCCGGGTGGGATAGCGGGAGGGTTATACAATGAGCAGTTCTTC CASSTPGGIAGGLYNEQFF 19 TRBJ2-1 TRBV19 NA TRBD2
TGTGCCAGCTCGCCGACAGGGGGTGGAGGATACGAGCAGTACTTC CASSPTGGGGYEQYF 15 TRBJ2-7 TRBV18 NA TRBD1
TGTGCCAGCAGCAAGACAGTGGGCAATGAGCAGTTCTTC CASSKTVGNEQFF 13 TRBJ2-1 TRBV28 once NA
TGCGCCAGCAGTCAATCTAGCAGGGACTCTGGAAACACCATATATTTT CASSQSSRDSGNTIYF 16 TRBJ1-3 TRBV23-1 NA NA
TGCGCCAGCAGCTCGGAGGACAGTCAAGAGACCCAGTACTTC CASSSEDSQETQYF 14 TRBJ2-5 TRBV5-1 NA NA
TGTGCCAGCAGCCACCGGCAGGGGTTCCACACAGATACGCAGTATTTT CASSHRQGFHTDTQYF 16 TRBJ2-3 TRBV7-2 NA NA
TGTGCCAGCAGCCAAACGGCAGGGGGCCACTCTGGGGCCAACGTCCTGACTTTC CASSQTAGGHSGANVLTF 18 TRBJ2-6 TRBV3-1/TRBV3-2 NA TRBD1
TGTGCCAGCAGTGAAGCGGGAGGTAGGACCCAGTACTTC CASSEAGGRTQYF 13 TRBJ2-5 TRBV6-1 NA NA
TGTGCCAGCAGTCCCGAGGGCTTCCAAGAGACCCAGTACTTC CASSPEGFQETQYF 14 TRBJ2-5 TRBV7-3 NA NA
TGTGCCACCAGTGACCCAGGGACTAGCGGGGGGCTACTACAAGAGACCCAGTACTTC CATSDPGTSGGLLQETQYF 19 TRBJ2-5 TRBV24-1 NA TRBD2
TGTGCTAGTGGTCAGGGACTAGGCACAGATACGCAGTATTTT CASGQGLGTDTQYF 14 TRBJ2-3 TRBV12-5 NA TRBD2
TGTGCCAGCAGTAAGCAGGGGGCTGCGGGAGCTTTCTTT CASSKQGAAGAFF 13 TRBJ1-1 TRBV6-5 few TRBD1
TGTGCCAGCAGCTACCGGGGAGATACGCAGTATTTT CASSYRGDTQYF 12 TRBJ2-3 TRBV6-5 NA NA
TGTGCCAGCAGCCTAGATCGGAGCTATGGCTACACCTTC CASSLDRSYGYTF 13 TRBJ1-2 TRBV5-6 once NA
TGTGCCAGCAGCGTAGAGTGGACTCTCGGTGGCTACACCTTC CASSVEWTLGGYTF 14 TRBJ1-2 TRBV9 NA NA
TGTGCCAGCAGGGTACTGGGGGGGACTAATCAGCCCCAGCATTTT CASRVLGGTNQPQHF 15 TRBJ1-5 TRBV28 NA NA
TGTGCCAGCAGCCAAGCCGGGACTAGCCGGGAGACCCAGTACTTC CASSQAGTSRETQYF 15 TRBJ2-5 TRBV4-2 once TRBD2
TGTGCCAGCACCCTCGAGGGGGGGGGTTACAATGAGCAGTTCTTC CASTLEGGGYNEQFF 15 TRBJ2-1 TRBV7-2 NA NA
TGTGCCAGCACCCCATTACAGGGGCTCTCCTATAATTCACCCCTCCACTTT CASTPLQGLSYNSPLHF 17 TRBJ1-6 TRBV11-2 once TRBD1
TGTGCCAGTAGTCATGGGGACTGGAGCAATCAGCCCCAGCATTTT CASSHGDWSNQPQHF 15 TRBJ1-5 TRBV19 NA NA
TGTGCCAGCAGTGAGCCCCCGACAGGTAACTATGGCTACACCTTC CASSEPPTGNYGYTF 15 TRBJ1-2 TRBV6-4 NA NA
TGTGCCAGCAGCCGAGACTCGGTGTACTACGAGCAGTACTTC CASSRDSVYYEQYF 14 TRBJ2-7 TRBV11-3 once NA
TGCGCCAGCAGGCCGAAGGGGTTTGATGGCTACACCTTC CASRPKGFDGYTF 13 TRBJ1-2 TRBV10-1 NA NA
TGTGCCAGCAGCATACTGACAGGGGGCGATTCACCCCTCCACTTT CASSILTGGDSPLHF 15 TRBJ1-6 TRBV7-2 NA TRBD1
TGTGCCAGCATGCACTCGGGAGTTGGAAACATTCAGTACTTC CASMHSGVGNIQYF 14 TRBJ2-4 TRBV3-1/TRBV3-2 NA NA
TGTGCCAGCAGCTTAGAGGCGGGAGGGTCCTACGAGCAGTACTTC CASSLEAGGSYEQYF 15 TRBJ2-7 TRBV7-2 NA TRBD2